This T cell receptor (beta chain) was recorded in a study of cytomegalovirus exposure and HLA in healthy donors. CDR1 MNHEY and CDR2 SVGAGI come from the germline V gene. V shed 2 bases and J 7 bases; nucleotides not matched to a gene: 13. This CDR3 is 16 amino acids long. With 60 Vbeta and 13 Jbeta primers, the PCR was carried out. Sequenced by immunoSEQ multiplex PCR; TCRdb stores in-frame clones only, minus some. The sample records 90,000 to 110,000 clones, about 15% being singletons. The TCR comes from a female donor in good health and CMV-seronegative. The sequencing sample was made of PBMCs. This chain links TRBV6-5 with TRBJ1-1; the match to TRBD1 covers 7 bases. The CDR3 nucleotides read TGTGCCAGCAGTTACGCTTTAATACAGGGGAAGGGTGAAGCTTTCTTT. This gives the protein CASSYALIQGKGEAFF.